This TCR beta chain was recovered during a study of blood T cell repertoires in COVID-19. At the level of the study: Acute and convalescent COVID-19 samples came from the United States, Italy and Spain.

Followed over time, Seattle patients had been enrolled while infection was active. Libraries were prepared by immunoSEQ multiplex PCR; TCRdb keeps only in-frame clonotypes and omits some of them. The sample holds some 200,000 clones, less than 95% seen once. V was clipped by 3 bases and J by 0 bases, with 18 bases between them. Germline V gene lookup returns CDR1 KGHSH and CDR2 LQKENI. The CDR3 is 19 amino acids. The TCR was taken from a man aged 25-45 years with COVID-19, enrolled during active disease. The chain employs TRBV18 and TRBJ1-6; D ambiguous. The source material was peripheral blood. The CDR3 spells CASSPTEATDYSYNSPLHF. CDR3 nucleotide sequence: TGTGCCAGCTCACCCACCGAGGCAACAGACTACTCCTATAATTCACCCCTCCACTTT.